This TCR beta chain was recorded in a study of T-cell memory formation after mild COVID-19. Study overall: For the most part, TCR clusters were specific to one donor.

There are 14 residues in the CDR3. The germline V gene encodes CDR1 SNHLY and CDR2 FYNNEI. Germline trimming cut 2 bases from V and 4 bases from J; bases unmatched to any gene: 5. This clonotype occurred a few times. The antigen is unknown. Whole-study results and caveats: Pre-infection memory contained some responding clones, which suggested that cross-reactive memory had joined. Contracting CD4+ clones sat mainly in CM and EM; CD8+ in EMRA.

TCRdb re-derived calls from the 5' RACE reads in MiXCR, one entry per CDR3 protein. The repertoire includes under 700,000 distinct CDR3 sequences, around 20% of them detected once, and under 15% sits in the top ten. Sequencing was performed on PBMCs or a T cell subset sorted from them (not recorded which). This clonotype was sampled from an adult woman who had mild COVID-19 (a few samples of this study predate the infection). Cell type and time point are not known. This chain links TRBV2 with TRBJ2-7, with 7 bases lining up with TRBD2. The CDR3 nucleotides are TGTGCCAGCAGTGAAAGCGGGGCCTGGTACGAGCAGTACTTC. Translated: CASSESGAWYEQYF.